This T cell receptor beta chain was captured by sequencing in a study of regulatory T cells in long-lasting Graves disease. Trimming pared 6 bases from V and 0 bases from J, leaving 9 bases between. CDR3 length: 13 amino acids. This clonotype was observed a few times. HTBI primers from iRepertoire and Arm-PCR of CDR3 regions yielded the TCR beta libraries. TCRdb recomputed calls from the multiplex PCR reads with MiXCR, one row per CDR3 protein. The sample shows 600,000 to 850,000 distinct CDR3 sequences, around 30% of them seen only once. Noted time point: persistent/refractory GD, antithyroid drugs over 5 years with positive TRAb. From RNA extracted from PBMCs, the TCR library was made.

J is TRBJ2-7 and V is TRBV12-3 or TRBV12-4; maybe TRBD1 (5 bases). Sequences were derived from peripheral blood mononuclear cells (PBMCs), sampled when the disease was refractory, from a patient treated with antithyroid drugs. This TCR derives from a female donor with Graves disease. CDR3 DNA sequence: TGTGCCAGCAGGAGCGACAGCTCCTACGAGCAGTACTTC. This gives the protein CASRSDSSYEQYF.